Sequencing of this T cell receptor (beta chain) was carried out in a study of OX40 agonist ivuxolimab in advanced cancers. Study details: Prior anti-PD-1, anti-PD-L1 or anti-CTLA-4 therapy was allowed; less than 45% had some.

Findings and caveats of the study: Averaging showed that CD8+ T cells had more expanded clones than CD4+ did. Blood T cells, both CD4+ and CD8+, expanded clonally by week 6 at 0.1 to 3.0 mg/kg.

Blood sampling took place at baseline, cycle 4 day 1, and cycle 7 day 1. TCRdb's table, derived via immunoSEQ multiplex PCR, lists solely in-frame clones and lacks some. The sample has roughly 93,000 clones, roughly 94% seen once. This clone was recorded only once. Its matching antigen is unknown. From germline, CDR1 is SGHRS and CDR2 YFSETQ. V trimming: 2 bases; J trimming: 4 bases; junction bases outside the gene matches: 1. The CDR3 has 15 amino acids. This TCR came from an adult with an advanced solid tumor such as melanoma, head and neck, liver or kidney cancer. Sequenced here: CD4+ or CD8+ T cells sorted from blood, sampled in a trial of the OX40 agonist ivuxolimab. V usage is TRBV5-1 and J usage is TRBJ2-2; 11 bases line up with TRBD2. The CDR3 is CASSFLAGGTGELFF. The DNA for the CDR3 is TGCGCCAGCAGCTTCCTAGCGGGAGGCACCGGGGAGCTGTTTTTT.